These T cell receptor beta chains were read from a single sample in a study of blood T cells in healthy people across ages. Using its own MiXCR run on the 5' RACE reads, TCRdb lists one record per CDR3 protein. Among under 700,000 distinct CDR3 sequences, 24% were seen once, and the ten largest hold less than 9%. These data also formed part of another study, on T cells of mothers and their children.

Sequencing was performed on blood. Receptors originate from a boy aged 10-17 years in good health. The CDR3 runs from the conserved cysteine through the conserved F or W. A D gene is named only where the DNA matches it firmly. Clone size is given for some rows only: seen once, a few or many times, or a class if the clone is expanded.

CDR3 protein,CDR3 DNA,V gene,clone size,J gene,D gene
CASSLPDRSLGYTF,TGTGCCAGCAGCTTACCCGACAGGTCCCTAGGCTACACCTTC,TRBV11-1,few,TRBJ1-2,-
CSVAHSPTDGEQYF,TGCAGCGTTGCCCACAGCCCGACCGACGGCGAGCAGTACTTC,TRBV29-1,few,TRBJ2-7,-
CSARETGGSVEQYF,TGCAGTGCTAGGGAAACAGGGGGCTCGGTCGAGCAGTACTTC,TRBV20-1,-,TRBJ2-7,TRBD1
CASSLASSGLGYTF,TGTGCCAGCAGCTTAGCAAGCTCGGGGCTCGGCTACACCTTC,TRBV7-9,-,TRBJ1-2,-
CASSLRSGRYNEQFF,TGTGCCAGCAGTTTAAGAAGCGGGCGATACAATGAGCAGTTCTTC,TRBV28,-,TRBJ2-1,-
CASSPARGGPQETQYF,TGTGCCAGCAGCCCTGCGAGGGGGGGCCCCCAAGAGACCCAGTACTTC,TRBV14,many,TRBJ2-5,-
CASSSTDRVGGNTIYF,TGTGCCAGCAGCTCCACCGACAGGGTTGGTGGAAACACCATATATTTT,TRBV7-9,-,TRBJ1-3,TRBD1
CASSQLATDTQYF,TGCGCCAGCAGCCAGCTAGCGACAGATACGCAGTATTTT,TRBV4-3,-,TRBJ2-3,-
CASSHGRGGLAKNIQYF,TGTGCCAGCAGCCACGGGCGGGGTGGCTTAGCCAAAAACATTCAGTACTTC,TRBV28,-,TRBJ2-4,-
CASSYPPVRVELFF,TGTGCCAGCAGTTACCCCCCAGTTAGGGTGGAACTGTTTTTT,TRBV12-3/TRBV12-4,-,TRBJ1-4,-
CASRPSDPGATEAFF,TGTGCCAGCAGGCCTTCCGACCCAGGGGCCACTGAAGCTTTCTTT,TRBV28,-,TRBJ1-1,-
CASSPVGAPHEQFF,TGTGCCAGCAGCCCCGTGGGCGCCCCACATGAGCAGTTCTTC,TRBV7-9,few,TRBJ2-1,-
CASSPESGTLNEQFF,TGTGCCAGCAGCCCTGAATCCGGGACCCTAAATGAGCAGTTCTTC,TRBV3-1,-,TRBJ2-1,-
CASTPSPRPPTFYEQYF,TGTGCCAGCACTCCCTCGCCCCGACCACCGACCTTCTACGAGCAGTACTTC,TRBV6-2/TRBV6-3,many,TRBJ2-7,-
CAWSVQGAYQPQHF,TGTGCCTGGAGTGTACAGGGGGCTTATCAGCCCCAGCATTTT,TRBV30,-,TRBJ1-5,TRBD1
CSVEGENTEAFF,TGCAGCGTTGAAGGGGAGAACACTGAAGCTTTCTTT,TRBV29-1,few,TRBJ1-1,-
CASSLGKIAGIKNIQYF,TGTGCCAGCAGCTTAGGAAAAATAGCGGGGATCAAAAACATTCAGTACTTC,TRBV7-2,-,TRBJ2-4,TRBD2
CSVDPSGRDTQYF,TGCAGCGTTGATCCGAGCGGGAGGGATACGCAGTATTTT,TRBV29-1,few,TRBJ2-3,TRBD2
CASSQDEGDIPFWAGANVLTF,TGTGCCAGCAGCCAAGACGAGGGTGACATTCCCTTTTGGGCTGGGGCCAACGTCCTGACTTTC,TRBV14,-,TRBJ2-6,-
CASSEGTGFEKLFF,TGTGCCAGCAGTGAAGGGACAGGGTTTGAAAAACTGTTTTTT,TRBV6-1,-,TRBJ1-4,TRBD1
CASSPTRLAGDADTQYF,TGTGCCAGCAGCCCCACCCGACTAGCGGGAGACGCAGATACGCAGTATTTT,TRBV6-1,once,TRBJ2-3,TRBD2
CATSRFIENTDTQYF,TGTGCCACCAGCAGATTTATTGAGAACACAGATACGCAGTATTTT,TRBV15,-,TRBJ2-3,-
CATSNSGTNYNEQFF,TGTGCCACCAGCAATTCAGGGACTAATTACAATGAGCAGTTCTTC,TRBV24-1,many,TRBJ2-1,TRBD2